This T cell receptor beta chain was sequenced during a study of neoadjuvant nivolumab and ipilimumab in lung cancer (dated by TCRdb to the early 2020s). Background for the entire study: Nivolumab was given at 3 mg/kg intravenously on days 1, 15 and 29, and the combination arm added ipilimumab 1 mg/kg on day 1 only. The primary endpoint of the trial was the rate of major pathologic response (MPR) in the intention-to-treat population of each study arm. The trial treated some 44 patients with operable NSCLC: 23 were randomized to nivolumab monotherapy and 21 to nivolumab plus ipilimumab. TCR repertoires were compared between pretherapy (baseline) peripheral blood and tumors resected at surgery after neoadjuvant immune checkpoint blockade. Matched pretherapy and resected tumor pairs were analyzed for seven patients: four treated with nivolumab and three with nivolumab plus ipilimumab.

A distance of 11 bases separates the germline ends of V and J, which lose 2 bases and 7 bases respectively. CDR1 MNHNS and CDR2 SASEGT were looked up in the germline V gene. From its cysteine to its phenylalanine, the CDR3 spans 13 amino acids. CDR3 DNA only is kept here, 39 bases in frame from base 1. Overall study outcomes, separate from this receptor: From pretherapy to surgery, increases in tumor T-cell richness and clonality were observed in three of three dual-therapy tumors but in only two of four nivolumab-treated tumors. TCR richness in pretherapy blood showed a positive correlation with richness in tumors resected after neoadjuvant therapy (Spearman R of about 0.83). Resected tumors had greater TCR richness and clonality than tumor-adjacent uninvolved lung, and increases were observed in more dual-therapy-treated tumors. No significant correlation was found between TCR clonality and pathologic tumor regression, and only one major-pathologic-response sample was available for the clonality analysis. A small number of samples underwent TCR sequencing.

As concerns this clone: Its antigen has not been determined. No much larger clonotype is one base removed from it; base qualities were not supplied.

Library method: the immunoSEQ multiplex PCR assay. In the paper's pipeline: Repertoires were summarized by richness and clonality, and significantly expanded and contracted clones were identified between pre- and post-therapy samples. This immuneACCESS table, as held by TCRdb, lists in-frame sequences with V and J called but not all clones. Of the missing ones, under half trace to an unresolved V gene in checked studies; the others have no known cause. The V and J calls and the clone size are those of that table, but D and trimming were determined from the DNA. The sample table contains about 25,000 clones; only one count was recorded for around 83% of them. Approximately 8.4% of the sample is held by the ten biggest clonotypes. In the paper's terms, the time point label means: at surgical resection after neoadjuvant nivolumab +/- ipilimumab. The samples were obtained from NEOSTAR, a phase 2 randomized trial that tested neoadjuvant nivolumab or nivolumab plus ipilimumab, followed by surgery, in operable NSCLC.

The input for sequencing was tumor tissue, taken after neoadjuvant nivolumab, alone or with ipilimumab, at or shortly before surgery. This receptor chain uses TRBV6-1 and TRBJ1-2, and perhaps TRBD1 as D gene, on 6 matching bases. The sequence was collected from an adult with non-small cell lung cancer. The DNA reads TGTGCCAGCAGTGAAACAGGGCGGTCTGGCTACACCTTC. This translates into CASSETGRSGYTF.